This is a list of T cell receptor beta chains from one sample in a study of cytomegalovirus exposure and HLA in healthy donors. The table came from immunoSEQ multiplex PCR; TCRdb's copy has only in-frame clones and leaves some out. The data contain around 200,000 clones, about three quarters of them seen just once; the ten biggest clones take up around 1.2%. The sequenced material came from PBMCs. The receptors were sampled from a woman aged 25 to 39 in good health and CMV-seronegative. CDR3s include the opening cysteine and the closing phenylalanine or tryptophan. Each record gives: J gene, V gene, CDR3 length, clone size, CDR3 protein. Rows give clone size only sometimes, using once, few, many, or a class for an expanded clone.

J: TRBJ1-2
V: TRBV6-1
length: 13
size: NA
CDR3: CASSNTPSYGYTF

J: TRBJ1-2
V: TRBV25-1
length: 16
size: NA
CDR3: CASSVSGQVNLGGYTF

J: TRBJ2-3
V: TRBV11-2
length: 16
size: NA
CDR3: CASSQWIGVGTDTQYF

J: TRBJ2-1
V: TRBV5-1
length: 17
size: NA
CDR3: CASSLEFQGLFANEQFF

J: TRBJ2-7
V: TRBV2
length: 15
size: NA
CDR3: CASSPRTSGAYEQYF

J: TRBJ2-3
V: TRBV2
length: 14
size: NA
CDR3: CASRVGTGGDTQYF

J: TRBJ1-1
V: TRBV28
length: 14
size: NA
CDR3: CASSPTGVHTEAFF

J: TRBJ2-5
V: TRBV19
length: 13
size: NA
CDR3: CASRRDSQETQYF

J: TRBJ2-3
V: TRBV5-1
length: 14
size: NA
CDR3: CASSLGQTTDTQYF

J: TRBJ2-2
V: TRBV27
length: 15
size: medium-sized
CDR3: CASSRLGANTGELFF

J: TRBJ2-2
V: TRBV30
length: 16
size: once
CDR3: CAWSPGTVAYTGELFF

J: TRBJ1-2
V: TRBV7-8
length: 13
size: NA
CDR3: CASSLGGIYGYTF

J: TRBJ2-5
V: TRBV5-1
length: 16
size: NA
CDR3: CASSLTGSSGQETQYF

J: TRBJ2-2
V: TRBV27
length: 13
size: NA
CDR3: CASSPTVTGELFF

J: TRBJ1-5
V: TRBV6-6
length: 16
size: NA
CDR3: CASSYSTGRLNQPQHF

J: TRBJ2-1
V: TRBV5-6
length: 18
size: NA
CDR3: CASSLEARRGSSYNEQFF

J: TRBJ2-3
V: TRBV6-1
length: 14
size: NA
CDR3: CASNRRVVTDTQYF

J: TRBJ2-7
V: TRBV7-9
length: 12
size: NA
CDR3: CASSRTDYEQYF

J: TRBJ2-7
V: TRBV7-2
length: 15
size: NA
CDR3: CASREGVIVSYEQYF

J: TRBJ2-7
V: TRBV2
length: 15
size: NA
CDR3: CASSEETSGSYEQYF

J: TRBJ2-3
V: TRBV5-1
length: 14
size: NA
CDR3: CASSTQRRGDTQYF

J: TRBJ1-3
V: TRBV9
length: 15
size: NA
CDR3: CASSVDWDRGNTIYF

J: TRBJ2-2
V: TRBV7-9
length: 14
size: once
CDR3: CAPSLAGNTGELFF